This entry concerns a single T cell receptor beta chain. Its antigen is unknown. Per-base quality was not reported, and no clone a single base away is much larger than it. Inclusive of the bounding cysteine and phenylalanine, the CDR3 is 13 residues long. Of all the DNA, just the CDR3 is kept, 39 bases in frame from base 1. Looking up the germline V gene (reference sequence) yields CDR1 LNHDA and CDR2 SQIVND. For this chain, trimming is 6 bases at the V end and 3 bases at the J end, and the number of junction bases without a gene match is 2. TCRbeta CDR3 regions were amplified from genomic DNA using the immunoSEQ Assay, a bias-controlled multiplex PCR. As for the authors' bioinformatics: The number of nucleated cells in each sample was estimated by amplification of reference gene primers within the assay. To quantify the absolute abundance of each unique TCRbeta CDR3 rearrangement, sequence reads were collapsed and filtered. Productive Simpson clonality was computed per sample as the square root of Simpson's diversity index over productive rearrangements. TCRdb holds this immuneACCESS table with in-frame rearrangements only. Some clones are missing; in checked studies, unresolved V genes explain under half, and the rest has no known cause. V and J calls and clone size are copied from that table; D and trimming were computed from the DNA. The sample contains 25,000 to 35,000 clones, 83% of them found a single time. About 25% of the sample is taken by the ten largest.

The data originate from a study of blood T cell repertoires in COVID-19 (dated by TCRdb to about 2020). General notes on the study: Samples from collaborators originated in the United States, Italy and Spain and spanned both the acute and convalescent phases of COVID-19. The prospective study material was composed of cDNA or gDNA derived from T cells, B-cell-depleted T cells, or PBMCs. Deeply sampled blood TCRbeta repertoires from subjects exposed to, actively infected with, or recovered from COVID-19 were included in the dataset. The repertoires were released in a freely available public database intended as a resource for research on the immune response to SARS-CoV-2. The samples were drawn from the first 160 participants of the ongoing ImmuneRACE study and from some 1,300 subjects provided by 6 global collaborators. The sample metadata nearly always contained a de-identified subject ID, COVID-19 status, age in years and sex. HLA class I and class II types, where available, came from metadata supplied by the sample provider rather than from assay-based typing.

Collaborating institutions collected whole blood in K2EDTA tubes following their own protocols. For TCRbeta analysis, collaborators shipped samples in one of three forms: frozen whole blood, isolated PBMCs, or DNA extracted from either of those sample types. The full study reports these points: How much clinical and demographic metadata was included differed by source and by participant, and the metadata was provided uncurated.

Sequencing was done on a sample of peripheral blood. The sequence joins TRBV19 to TRBJ1-5; the central 7 bases match TRBD1. The TCR sequence derives from a man between 70 and 80 years old with active COVID-19. CDR3 loop: CASRGQINQPQHF. The nucleotides read TGTGCCAGTAGGGGACAGATCAATCAGCCCCAGCATTTT.